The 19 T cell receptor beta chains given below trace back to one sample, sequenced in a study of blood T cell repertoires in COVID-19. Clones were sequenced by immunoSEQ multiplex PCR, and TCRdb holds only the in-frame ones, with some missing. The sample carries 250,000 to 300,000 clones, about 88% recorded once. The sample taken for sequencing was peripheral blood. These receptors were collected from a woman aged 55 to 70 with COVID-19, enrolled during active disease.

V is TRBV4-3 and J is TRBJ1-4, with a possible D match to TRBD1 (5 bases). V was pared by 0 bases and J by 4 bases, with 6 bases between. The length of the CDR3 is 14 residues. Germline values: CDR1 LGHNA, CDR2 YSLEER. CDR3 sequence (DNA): TGCGCCAGCAGCCAAGATAGGGGTAATGAAAAACTGTTTTTT. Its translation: CASSQDRGNEKLFF.

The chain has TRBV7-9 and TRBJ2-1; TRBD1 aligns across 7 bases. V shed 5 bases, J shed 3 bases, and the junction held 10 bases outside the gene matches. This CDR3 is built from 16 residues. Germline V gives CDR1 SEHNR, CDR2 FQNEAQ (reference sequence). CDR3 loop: CASSTTETGSYNEQFF. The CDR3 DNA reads TGTGCCAGCAGCACTACCGAGACAGGGAGCTACAATGAGCAGTTCTTC.

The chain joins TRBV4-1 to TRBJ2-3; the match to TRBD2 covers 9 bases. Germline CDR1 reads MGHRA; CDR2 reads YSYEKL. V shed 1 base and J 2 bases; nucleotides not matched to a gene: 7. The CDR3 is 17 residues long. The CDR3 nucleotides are TGCGCCAGCAGCCAAGTTAGACTAGCGGTAGCCACAGATACGCAGTATTTT. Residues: CASSQVRLAVATDTQYF.

The CDR3 spells CASSLFSRDRGTDTQYF. For the CDR3, the DNA is TGTGCCAGCAGCTTATTCTCGAGGGACAGGGGTACAGATACGCAGTATTTT. This chain uses TRBV11-2 with TRBJ2-3; 10 bases map to TRBD1. Germline values: CDR1 SGHAT, CDR2 FQNNGV. The CDR3 loop spans 17 amino acids. After removal of 2 bases from V and 3 bases from J, the junction contained 8 bases not matched to a gene. The whole variable domain, remainder taken from reference TRBV11-2 and TRBJ2-3, is EAGVAQSPRYKIIEKRQSVAFWCNPISGHATLYWYQQILGQGPKLLIQFQNNGVVDDSQLPKDRFSAERLKGVDSTLKIQPAKLEDSAVYLCASSLFSRDRGTDTQYFGPGTRLTVL.

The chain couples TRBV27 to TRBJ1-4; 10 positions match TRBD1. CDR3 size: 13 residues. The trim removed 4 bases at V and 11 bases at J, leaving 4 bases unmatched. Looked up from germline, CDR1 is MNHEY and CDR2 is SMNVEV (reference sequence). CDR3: CASSSETGGKLFF. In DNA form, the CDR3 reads TGTGCCAGCAGTTCAGAGACAGGGGGCAAACTGTTTTTT. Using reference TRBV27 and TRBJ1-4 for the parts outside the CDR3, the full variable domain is EAQVTQNPRYLITVTGKKLTVTCSQNMNHEYMSWYRQDPGLGLRQIYYSMNVEVTDKGDVPEGYKVSRKEKRNFPLILESPSPNQTSLYFCASSSETGGKLFFGSGTQLSVL.

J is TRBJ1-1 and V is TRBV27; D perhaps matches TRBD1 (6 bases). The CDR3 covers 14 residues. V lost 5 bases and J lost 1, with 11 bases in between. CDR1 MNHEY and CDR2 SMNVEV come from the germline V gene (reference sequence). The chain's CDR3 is CASSPRQENTEAFF. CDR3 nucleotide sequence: TGTGCCAGCAGTCCAAGACAGGAGAACACTGAAGCTTTCTTT.

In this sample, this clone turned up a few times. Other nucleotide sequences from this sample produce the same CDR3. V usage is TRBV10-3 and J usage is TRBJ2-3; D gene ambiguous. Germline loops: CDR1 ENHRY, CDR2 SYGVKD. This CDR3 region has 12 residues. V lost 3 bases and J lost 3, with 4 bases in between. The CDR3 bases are TGTGCCATCAGTGACTCGACAGATACGCAGTATTTT. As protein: CAISDSTDTQYF.

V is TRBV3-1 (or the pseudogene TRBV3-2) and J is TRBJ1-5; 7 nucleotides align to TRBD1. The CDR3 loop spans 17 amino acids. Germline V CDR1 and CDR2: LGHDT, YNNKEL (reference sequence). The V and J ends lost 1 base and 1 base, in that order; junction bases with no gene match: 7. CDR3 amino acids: CASSQGDGQASNQPQHF. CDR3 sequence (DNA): TGTGCCAGCAGCCAAGGGGACGGACAGGCGAGCAATCAGCCCCAGCATTTT.

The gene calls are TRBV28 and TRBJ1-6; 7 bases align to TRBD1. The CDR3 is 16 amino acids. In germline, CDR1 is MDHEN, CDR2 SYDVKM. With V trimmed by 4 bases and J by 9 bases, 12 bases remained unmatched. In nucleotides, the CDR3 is TGTGCCAGCAGTTCCCGTAGACAGGGCGCCTTTTCACCCCTCCACTTT. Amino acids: CASSSRRQGAFSPLHF.

The CDR3 here is CASRSPGLSDNEQFF. The CDR3 nucleotides read TGCGCCAGCAGGTCCCCGGGACTTTCCGACAATGAGCAGTTCTTC. This chain connects TRBV4-1 to TRBJ2-1; TRBD2 might be the D (6 bases). CDR1 and CDR2 (germline): MGHRA, YSYEKL. The V end lost 6 bases, the J end lost 5 bases, and 17 bases lay between the germline ends. The CDR3 runs to 15 residues.

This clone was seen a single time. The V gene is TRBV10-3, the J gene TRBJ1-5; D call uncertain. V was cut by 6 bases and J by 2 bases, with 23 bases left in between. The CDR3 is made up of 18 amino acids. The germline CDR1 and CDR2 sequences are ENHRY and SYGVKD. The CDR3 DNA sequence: TGTGCCATCAGCGCGGGCTCCGAAACCGCTATGGGCAATCAGCCCCAGCATTTT. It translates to CAISAGSETAMGNQPQHF.

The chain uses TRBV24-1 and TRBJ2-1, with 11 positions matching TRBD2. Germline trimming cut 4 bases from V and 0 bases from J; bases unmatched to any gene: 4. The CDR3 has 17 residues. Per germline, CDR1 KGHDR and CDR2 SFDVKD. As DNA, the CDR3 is TGTGCCACCAGTGACGGGACTAGCGGAGACTCCTACAATGAGCAGTTCTTC. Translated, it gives CATSDGTSGDSYNEQFF.

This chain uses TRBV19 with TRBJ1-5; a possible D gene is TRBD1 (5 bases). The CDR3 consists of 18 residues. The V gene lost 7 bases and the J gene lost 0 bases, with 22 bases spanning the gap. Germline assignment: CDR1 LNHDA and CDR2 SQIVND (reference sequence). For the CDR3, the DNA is TGTGCCAGTACCCCCGGCCCGCCGACAGTATATAGCAATCAGCCCCAGCATTTT. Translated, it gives CASTPGPPTVYSNQPQHF. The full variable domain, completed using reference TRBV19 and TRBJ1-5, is DGGITQSPKYLFRKEGQNVTLSCEQNLNHDAMYWYRQDPGQGLRLIYYSQIVNDFQKGDIAEGYSVSREKKESFPLTVTSAQKNPTAFYLCASTPGPPTVYSNQPQHFGDGTRLSIL.

CDR3: CASRPTGESEKLFF. The CDR3 DNA reads TGTGCCAGCAGACCGACAGGGGAAAGCGAAAAACTGTTTTTT. The V and J genes are TRBV28 and TRBJ1-4, with 8 bases that match TRBD1. The CDR3 is 14 amino acids. V dropped 6 bases and J dropped 8; count of bases not matched to a gene: 8. The germline CDR1 and CDR2 sequences are MDHEN and SYDVKM.

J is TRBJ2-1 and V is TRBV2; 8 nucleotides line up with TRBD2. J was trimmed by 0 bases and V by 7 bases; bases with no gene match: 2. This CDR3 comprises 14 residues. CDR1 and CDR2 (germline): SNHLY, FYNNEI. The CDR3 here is CASKRESSYNEQFF. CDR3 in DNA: TGTGCCAGCAAGCGGGAGAGCTCCTACAATGAGCAGTTCTTC.

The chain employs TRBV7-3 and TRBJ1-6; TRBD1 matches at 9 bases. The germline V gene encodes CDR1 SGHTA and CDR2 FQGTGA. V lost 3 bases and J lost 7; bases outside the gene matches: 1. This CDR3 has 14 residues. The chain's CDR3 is CASSFGTGNSPLHF. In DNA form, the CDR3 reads TGTGCCAGCAGCTTCGGGACAGGGAATTCACCCCTCCACTTT.

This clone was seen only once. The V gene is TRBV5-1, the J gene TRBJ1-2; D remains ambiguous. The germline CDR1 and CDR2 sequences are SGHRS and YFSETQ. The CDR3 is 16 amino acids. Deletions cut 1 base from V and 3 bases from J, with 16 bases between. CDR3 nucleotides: TGCGCCAGCAGCTTGAGTTCGACGGGATTCGACTATGGCTACACCTTC. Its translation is CASSLSSTGFDYGYTF.

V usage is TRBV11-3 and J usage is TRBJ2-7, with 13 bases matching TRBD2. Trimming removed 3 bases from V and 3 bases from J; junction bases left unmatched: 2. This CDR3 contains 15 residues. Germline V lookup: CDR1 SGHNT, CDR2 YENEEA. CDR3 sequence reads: CASSLGLAGYYEQYF. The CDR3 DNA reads TGTGCCAGCAGCTTGGGACTAGCGGGATACTACGAGCAGTACTTC.

The CDR3 nucleotides read TGTGCCAGCAGTTACACTAGGCCAGACATGAACACTGAAGCTTTCTTT. It is translated as CASSYTRPDMNTEAFF. The J gene is TRBJ1-1, the V gene TRBV6-5; D not certain. Germline V gene sequence: CDR1 MNHEY, CDR2 SVGAGI. CDR3 size: 16 residues. V lost 2 bases and J lost 0, with 13 bases in between.